This passage covers 8 T cell receptor beta chains from one sample sequenced in a study of human T cells and chemical hapten exposure. A single record per CDR3 protein comes from TCRdb applying MiXCR to the RACE reads. This sample carries about 46,000 distinct CDR3 sequences, 4.3% of them seen once, and the ten largest clones take roughly 1.7%. The time point is: healthy volunteer bleed at 2 weeks. Researchers extracted total RNA from unfractionated whole blood. The sample taken for sequencing was whole blood. These receptors originate from a female donor in good health. Some clones in this sample may be carry-over from other donors' samples.

The table lists this clonotype with many counts. This chain connects TRBV29-1 to TRBJ2-1, with 7 positions matching TRBD1. Germline CDR1 reads SQVTM; CDR2 reads ANQGSEA. With 6 bases clipped from V and 6 bases from J, the junction kept 8 bases outside the gene matches. The CDR3 sequence is 13 residues long. CDR3 in amino acids: CSVGQARGNEQFF. DNA for the CDR3: TGCAGCGTCGGACAGGCCCGGGGCAATGAGCAGTTCTTC.

The chain is built from TRBV4-1 and TRBJ1-1; a weak D match, TRBD1 (6 bases). Trimming left V 2 bases short and J 4 bases short, with 14 bases between. CDR3 length: 15 amino acids. Germline V lookup: CDR1 MGHRA, CDR2 YSYEKL. CDR3 protein: CASSQPWTESTEAFF. Here the CDR3 DNA reads TGCGCCAGCAGCCAACCCTGGACAGAGAGCACTGAAGCTTTCTTT.

This clonotype occurred many times. The chain joins TRBV12-3 or TRBV12-4 to TRBJ2-3; D might be TRBD1 (5 bases). Trimming removed 1 base from V and 4 bases from J, with 9 bases in between. The CDR3 extends over 14 amino acids. For the CDR3, the DNA is TGTGCCAGCAGTTTAGTCAGGGTCGCAGATACGCAGTATTTT. This encodes CASSLVRVADTQYF.

This clonotype was seen only a few times. V is TRBV24-1 and J is TRBJ2-2; 8 bases fit TRBD1. CDR3 size: 16 residues. CDR1 is KGHDR and CDR2 is SFDVKD in the germline V gene. V dropped 3 bases and J dropped 4; count of bases not matched to a gene: 6. The CDR3 loop reads CATSDPRQGTTGELFF. CDR3 nucleotide sequence: TGTGCCACCAGTGATCCCCGACAGGGGACCACCGGGGAGCTGTTTTTT.

The sample holds many counts of this clonotype. This sequence joins TRBV6-5 and TRBJ1-6, with a weak D call TRBD1 (5 bases). The CDR3 totals 14 residues. Germline V CDR1 and CDR2: MNHEY, SVGAGI. The V gene lost 6 bases and the J gene lost 4 bases, with 10 bases spanning the gap. CDR3 region: CASSSGLYNSPLHF. Here the CDR3 DNA reads TGTGCCAGCAGCTCGGGACTTTATAATTCACCCCTCCACTTT.

This clonotype was seen ten or more times. V is TRBV20-1 and J is TRBJ2-3; TRBD1 matches at 12 bases. Germline V CDR1 and CDR2: DFQATT, SNEGSKA (reference sequence). The CDR3 length is 16 residues. The junction had 6 bases not matched to a gene; V was cut back by 0 bases and J by 5 bases. CDR3 in amino acids: CSARDWDRGQRDTQYF. The CDR3 region has the DNA TGCAGTGCTAGAGATTGGGACAGGGGGCAAAGAGATACGCAGTATTTT.

This clonotype was found many times. The rearrangement links TRBV6-6 to TRBJ1-5; the D is unclear. Trimming shortened V by 0 bases and J by 7 bases, and 16 bases separated the two germline ends. This CDR3 region has 16 residues. The germline CDR1 and CDR2 sequences are MNHNY and SVGAGI (reference sequence). CDR3 region: CASSYSREDARQPQHF. CDR3 in DNA: TGTGCCAGCAGTTACTCGCGGGAAGATGCCCGGCAGCCCCAGCATTTT.

In this sample, this clonotype turned up many times. The V gene is TRBV13, the J gene TRBJ1-1; no clear D. This CDR3 contains 14 residues. The V end lost 0 bases, the J end lost 8 bases, and 13 bases lay between the germline ends. Germline V gene lookup returns CDR1 PRHDT and CDR2 FYEKMQ (reference sequence). This chain's CDR3 is CASSLGSLGIEAFF. The DNA of the CDR3 is TGTGCCAGCAGCTTAGGCAGTTTGGGGATAGAAGCTTTCTTT.